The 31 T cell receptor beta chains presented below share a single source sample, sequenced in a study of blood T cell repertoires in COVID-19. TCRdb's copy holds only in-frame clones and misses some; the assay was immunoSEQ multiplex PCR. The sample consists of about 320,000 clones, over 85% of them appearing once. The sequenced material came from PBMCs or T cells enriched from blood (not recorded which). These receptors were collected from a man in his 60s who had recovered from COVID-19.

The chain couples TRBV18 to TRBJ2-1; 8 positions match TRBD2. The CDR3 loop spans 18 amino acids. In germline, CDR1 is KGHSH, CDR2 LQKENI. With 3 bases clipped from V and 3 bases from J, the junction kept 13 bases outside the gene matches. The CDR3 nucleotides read TGTGCCAGCTCACCTACCCGGACTGGCGGGAGGAACTACAATGAGCAGTTCTTC. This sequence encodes CASSPTRTGGRNYNEQFF.

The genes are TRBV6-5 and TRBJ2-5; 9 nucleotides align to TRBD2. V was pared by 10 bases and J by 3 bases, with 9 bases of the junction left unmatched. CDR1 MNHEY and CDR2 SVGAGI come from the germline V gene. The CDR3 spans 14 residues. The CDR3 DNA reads TGTGCCACCTCCCTCGGGACTAGCAAAGAGACCCAGTACTTC. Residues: CATSLGTSKETQYF.

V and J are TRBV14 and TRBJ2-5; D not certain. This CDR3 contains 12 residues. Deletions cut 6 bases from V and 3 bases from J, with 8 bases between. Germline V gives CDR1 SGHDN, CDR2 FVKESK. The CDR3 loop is CASSREKETQYF. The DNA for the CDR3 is TGTGCCAGCAGTCGAGAGAAAGAGACCCAGTACTTC.

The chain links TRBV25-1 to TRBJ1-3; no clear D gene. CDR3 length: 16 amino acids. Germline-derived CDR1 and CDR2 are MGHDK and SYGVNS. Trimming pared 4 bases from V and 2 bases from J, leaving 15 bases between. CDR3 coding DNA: TGTGCCAGCAGTGGCCCACGGGTGCTTACTGGAAACACCATATATTTT. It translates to CASSGPRVLTGNTIYF.

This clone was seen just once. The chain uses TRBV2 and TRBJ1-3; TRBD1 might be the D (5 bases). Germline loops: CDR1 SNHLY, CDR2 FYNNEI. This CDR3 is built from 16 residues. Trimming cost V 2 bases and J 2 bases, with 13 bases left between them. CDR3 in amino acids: CASSESGLFTGNTIYF. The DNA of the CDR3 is TGTGCCAGCAGTGAATCGGGACTTTTTACTGGAAACACCATATATTTT.

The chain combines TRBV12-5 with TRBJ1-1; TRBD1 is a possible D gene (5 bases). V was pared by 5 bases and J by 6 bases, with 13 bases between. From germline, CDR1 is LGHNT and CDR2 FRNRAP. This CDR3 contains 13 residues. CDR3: CASGRTNTAEAFF. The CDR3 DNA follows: TGTGCTAGTGGTCGGACAAACACGGCTGAAGCTTTCTTT.

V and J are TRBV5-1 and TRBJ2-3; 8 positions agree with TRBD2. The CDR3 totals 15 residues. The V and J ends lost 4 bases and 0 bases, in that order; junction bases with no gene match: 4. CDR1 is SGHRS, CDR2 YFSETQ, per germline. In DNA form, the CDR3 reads TGCGCCAGCAGCCAACTAGCGGTCAGCACAGATACGCAGTATTTT. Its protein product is CASSQLAVSTDTQYF.

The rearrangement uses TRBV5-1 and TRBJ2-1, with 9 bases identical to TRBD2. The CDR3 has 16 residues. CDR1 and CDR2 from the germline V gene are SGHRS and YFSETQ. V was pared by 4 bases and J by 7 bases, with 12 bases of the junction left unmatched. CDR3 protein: CASSPGGGRAFNEQFF. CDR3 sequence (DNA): TGCGCCAGCAGCCCTGGTGGCGGGAGGGCTTTTAATGAGCAGTTCTTC.

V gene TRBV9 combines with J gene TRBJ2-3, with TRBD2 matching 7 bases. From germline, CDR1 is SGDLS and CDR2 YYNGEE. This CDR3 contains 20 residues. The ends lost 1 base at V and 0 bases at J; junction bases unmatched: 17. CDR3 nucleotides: TGTGCCAGCAGCGTAAAACTAGCGCAACCCTTTGCCTCTAGCACAGATACGCAGTATTTT. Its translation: CASSVKLAQPFASSTDTQYF.

For the CDR3, the DNA is TGTGCCAGCACCCCCGAGGAACTTCAAGAGACCCAGTACTTC. Translated, it gives CASTPEELQETQYF. The chain recombines TRBV6-2 or TRBV6-3 with TRBJ2-5; D remains ambiguous. CDR1 and CDR2 (germline): MNHEY, SVGEGT. The V end lost 7 bases, the J end lost 2 bases, and 14 bases lay between the germline ends. The CDR3 extends over 14 amino acids.

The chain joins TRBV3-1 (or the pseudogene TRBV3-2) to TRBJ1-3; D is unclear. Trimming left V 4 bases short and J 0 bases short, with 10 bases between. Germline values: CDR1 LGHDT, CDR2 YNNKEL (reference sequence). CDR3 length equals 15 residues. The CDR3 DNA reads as TGTGCCAGCAGCCGGACTCCGGACTCTGGAAACACCATATATTTT. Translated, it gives CASSRTPDSGNTIYF.

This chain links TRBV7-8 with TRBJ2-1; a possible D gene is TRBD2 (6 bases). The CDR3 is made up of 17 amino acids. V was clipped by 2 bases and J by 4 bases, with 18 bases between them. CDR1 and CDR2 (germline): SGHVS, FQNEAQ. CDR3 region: CASSLRALRELYNEQFF. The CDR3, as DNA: TGTGCCAGCAGCTTACGGGCGCTGCGGGAATTGTACAATGAGCAGTTCTTC.

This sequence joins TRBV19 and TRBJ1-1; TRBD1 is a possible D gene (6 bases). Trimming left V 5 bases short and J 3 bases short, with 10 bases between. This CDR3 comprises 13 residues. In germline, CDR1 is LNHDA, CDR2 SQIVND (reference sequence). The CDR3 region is CASSWTEDTEAFF. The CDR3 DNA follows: TGTGCCAGTAGTTGGACAGAAGACACTGAAGCTTTCTTT.

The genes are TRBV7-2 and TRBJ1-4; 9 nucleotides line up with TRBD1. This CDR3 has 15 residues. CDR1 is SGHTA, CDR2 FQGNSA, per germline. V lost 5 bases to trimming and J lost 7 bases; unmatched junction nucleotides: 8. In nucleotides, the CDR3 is TGTGCCAGCAGCCCCCCCGGGACAGGGTCTGAAAAACTGTTTTTT. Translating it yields CASSPPGTGSEKLFF.

Here the CDR3 reads CASSMGGQDTQYF. CDR3 DNA: TGTGCCAGCAGTATGGGGGGGCAAGATACGCAGTATTTT. V usage is TRBV6-5 and J usage is TRBJ2-3, with D maybe TRBD2 (7 bases). Germline CDR1 MNHEY, CDR2 SVGAGI. The CDR3 has 13 residues. V was shortened by 5 bases and J by 5 bases, with 11 bases between the two germline ends.

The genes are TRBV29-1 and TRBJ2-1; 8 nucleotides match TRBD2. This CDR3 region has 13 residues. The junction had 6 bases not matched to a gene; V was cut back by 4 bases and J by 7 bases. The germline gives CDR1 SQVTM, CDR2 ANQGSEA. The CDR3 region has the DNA TGCAGCGTTGTTCTAGCGGGCACTAATGAGCAGTTCTTC. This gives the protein CSVVLAGTNEQFF.

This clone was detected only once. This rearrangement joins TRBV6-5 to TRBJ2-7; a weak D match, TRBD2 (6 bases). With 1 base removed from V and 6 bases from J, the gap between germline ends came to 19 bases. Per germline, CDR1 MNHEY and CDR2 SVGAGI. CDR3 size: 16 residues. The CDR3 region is CASSYLMAEGPAEQYF. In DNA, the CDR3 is TGTGCCAGCAGTTACTTGATGGCGGAGGGGCCAGCCGAGCAGTACTTC.

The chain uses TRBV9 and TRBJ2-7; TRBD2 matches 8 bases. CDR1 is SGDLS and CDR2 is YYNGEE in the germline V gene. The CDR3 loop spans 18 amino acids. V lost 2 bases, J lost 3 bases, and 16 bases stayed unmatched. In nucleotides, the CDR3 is TGTGCCAGCAGCGTTGGTACGGGAGGGCGGTCATTTTTCTACGAGCAGTACTTC. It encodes CASSVGTGGRSFFYEQYF.

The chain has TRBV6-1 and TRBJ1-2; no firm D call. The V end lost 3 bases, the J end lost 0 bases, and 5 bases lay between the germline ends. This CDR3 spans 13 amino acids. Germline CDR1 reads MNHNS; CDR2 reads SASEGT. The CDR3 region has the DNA TGTGCCAGCAGTGAGTTAGCTAACTATGGCTACACCTTC. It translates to CASSELANYGYTF.

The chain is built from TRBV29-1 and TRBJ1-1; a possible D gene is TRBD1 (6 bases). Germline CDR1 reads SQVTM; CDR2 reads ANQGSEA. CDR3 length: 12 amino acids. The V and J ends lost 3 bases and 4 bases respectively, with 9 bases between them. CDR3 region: CSVDRGGTEAFF. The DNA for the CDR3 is TGCAGCGTTGACAGGGGCGGCACTGAAGCTTTCTTT.

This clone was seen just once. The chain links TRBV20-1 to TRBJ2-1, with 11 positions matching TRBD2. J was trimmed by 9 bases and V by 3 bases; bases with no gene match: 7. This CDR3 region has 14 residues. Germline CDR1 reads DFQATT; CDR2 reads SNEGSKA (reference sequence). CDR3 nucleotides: TGCAGTGCTAGTTTCACTAGCGGGAGTGGTGAGCAGTTCTTC. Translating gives CSASFTSGSGEQFF.

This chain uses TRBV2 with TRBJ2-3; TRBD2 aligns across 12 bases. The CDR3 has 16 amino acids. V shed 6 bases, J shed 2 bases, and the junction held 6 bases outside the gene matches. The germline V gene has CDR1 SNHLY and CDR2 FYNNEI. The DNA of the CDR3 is TGTGCCAGCAGGGGGACTAGCGGGCAGCCCACAGATACGCAGTATTTT. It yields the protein CASRGTSGQPTDTQYF.

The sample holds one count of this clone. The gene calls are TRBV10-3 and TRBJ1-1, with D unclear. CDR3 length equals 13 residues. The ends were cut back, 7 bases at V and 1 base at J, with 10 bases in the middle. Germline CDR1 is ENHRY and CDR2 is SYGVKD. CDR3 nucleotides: TGTGCCATCACGGGTTCGGGGAACACTGAAGCTTTCTTT. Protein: CAITGSGNTEAFF.

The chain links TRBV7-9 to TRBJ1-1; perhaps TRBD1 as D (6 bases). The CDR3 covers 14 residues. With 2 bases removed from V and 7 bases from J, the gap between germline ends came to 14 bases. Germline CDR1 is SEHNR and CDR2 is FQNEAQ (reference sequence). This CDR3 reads CASSLSGQMNEAFF. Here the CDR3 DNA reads TGTGCCAGCAGCTTAAGTGGACAGATGAATGAAGCTTTCTTT.

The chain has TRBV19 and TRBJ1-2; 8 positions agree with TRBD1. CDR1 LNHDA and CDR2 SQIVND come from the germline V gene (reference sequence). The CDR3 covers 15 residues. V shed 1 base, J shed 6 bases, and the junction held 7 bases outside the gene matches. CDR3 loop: CASSIASQGANGYTF. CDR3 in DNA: TGTGCCAGTAGTATAGCCTCTCAGGGGGCTAATGGCTACACCTTC.

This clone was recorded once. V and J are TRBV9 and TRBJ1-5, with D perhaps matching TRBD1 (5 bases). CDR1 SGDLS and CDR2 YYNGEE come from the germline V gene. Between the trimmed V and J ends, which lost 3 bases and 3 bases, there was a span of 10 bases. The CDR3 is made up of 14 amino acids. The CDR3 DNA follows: TGTGCCAGCAGCGCCGACAGCCTCAATCAGCCCCAGCATTTT. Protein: CASSADSLNQPQHF.

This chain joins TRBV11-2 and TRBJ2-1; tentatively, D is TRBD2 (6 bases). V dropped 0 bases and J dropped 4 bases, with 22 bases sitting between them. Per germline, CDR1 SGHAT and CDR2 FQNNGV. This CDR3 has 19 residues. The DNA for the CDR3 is TGTGCCAGCAGCTTAGATGCCCTGCGACGGGAGAAGGGGTACAATGAGCAGTTCTTC. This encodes CASSLDALRREKGYNEQFF.

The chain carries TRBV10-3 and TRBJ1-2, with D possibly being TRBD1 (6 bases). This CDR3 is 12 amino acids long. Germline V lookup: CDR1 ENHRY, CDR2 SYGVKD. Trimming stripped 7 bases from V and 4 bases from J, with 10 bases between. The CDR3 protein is CAITQQGYGYTF. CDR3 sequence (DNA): TGTGCCATCACCCAACAGGGCTATGGCTACACCTTC.

The CDR3 DNA reads as TGCAGTGCCAGTGATACAGGGGGCGGGGAGACCCAGTACTTC. This encodes CSASDTGGGETQYF. The chain couples TRBV20-1 to TRBJ2-5; 9 bases fit TRBD1. V trimming: 6 bases; J trimming: 5 bases; junction bases outside the gene matches: 10. CDR1 is DFQATT, CDR2 SNEGSKA, per germline (reference sequence). The length of the CDR3 is 14 residues.

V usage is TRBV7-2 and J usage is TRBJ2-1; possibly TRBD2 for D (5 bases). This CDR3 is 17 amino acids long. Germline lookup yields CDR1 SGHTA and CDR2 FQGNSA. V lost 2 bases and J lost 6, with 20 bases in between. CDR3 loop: CASSLSVGSPSVNEQFF. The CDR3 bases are TGTGCCAGCAGCTTATCGGTTGGGAGCCCTTCCGTCAATGAGCAGTTCTTC.

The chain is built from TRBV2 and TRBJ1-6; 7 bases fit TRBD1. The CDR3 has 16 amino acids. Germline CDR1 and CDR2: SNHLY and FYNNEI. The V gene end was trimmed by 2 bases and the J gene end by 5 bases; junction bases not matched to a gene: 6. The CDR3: CASSEFGDRNNSPLHF. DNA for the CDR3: TGTGCCAGCAGTGAATTCGGGGACAGAAATAATTCACCCCTCCACTTT.